One sample yielded the 8 T cell receptor beta chains listed below, sequenced in a study of blood T cell repertoires in COVID-19 (dated by TCRdb to between 2020 and 2021). Library creation used the immunoSEQ multiplex PCR assay. TCRdb obtained this table from immuneACCESS and retained in-frame rearrangements with V and J assigned. These tables miss some clones; where compared with another copy, unresolved V genes account for less than half of the shortfall, and the remainder is unexplained. For this sample there are approximately 260,000 clones; around 86% appear just once. The leading ten clones occupy about 3.3% of the sample. The sample comprised PBMCs or T cells enriched from blood (not recorded which). The receptor set was obtained from a woman aged 35 to 49 with acute COVID-19.

The V call is TRBV6-5, the J call TRBJ2-6; perhaps TRBD1 as D (5 bases). Trimming took 7 bases from V and 0 from J, leaving 10 bases between them. Germline CDR1 MNHEY, CDR2 SVGAGI. The CDR3 sequence is 15 residues long. CDR3 protein: CASNTGGSGANVLTF. CDR3 nucleotide sequence: TGTGCCAGCAATACAGGCGGCTCTGGGGCCAACGTCCTGACTTTC.

The chain joins TRBV5-8 to TRBJ2-1, with 15 bases aligning to TRBD2. V shed 5 bases and J 4 bases; nucleotides not matched to a gene: 13. The CDR3 is 19 residues long. Germline CDR1 reads SGHTS; CDR2 reads YDEGEE. CDR3 sequence: CASRNLGLAGGGQYNEQFF. In nucleotides, the CDR3 is TGTGCCAGCAGAAACCTTGGACTAGCGGGAGGGGGGCAGTACAATGAGCAGTTCTTC.

This clone has only one observation. The genes are TRBV5-8 and TRBJ1-5, with a tentative D call TRBD1 (5 bases). Trimming took 4 bases from V and 1 from J, leaving 15 bases between them. The germline V gene encodes CDR1 SGHTS and CDR2 YDEGEE. This CDR3 spans 16 amino acids. CDR3 nucleotide sequence: TGTGCCAGCAGCCTGGGGGAGGGTTTAAGCAATCAGCCCCAGCATTTT. Amino acid sequence: CASSLGEGLSNQPQHF.

The rearrangement links TRBV7-9 to TRBJ2-7; 10 nucleotides match TRBD2. V gave up 8 bases and J gave up 7 bases; unmatched junction bases: 11. Germline V lookup: CDR1 SEHNR, CDR2 FQNEAQ (reference sequence). The CDR3 consists of 14 residues. CDR3 nucleotide sequence: TGTGCCAGCCTGGGCCTAGCGGGAGAGAGGGAGCAGTACTTC. Protein product: CASLGLAGEREQYF.

The chain is built from TRBV27 and TRBJ1-2, with TRBD1 identical over 8 bases. CDR1 is MNHEY, CDR2 SMNVEV, per germline (reference sequence). This CDR3 is built from 16 residues. V shed 7 bases and J 0 bases; nucleotides not matched to a gene: 10. The CDR3 sequence is CASNLGQVNANYGYTF. The CDR3 nucleotides read TGTGCCAGCAACTTGGGACAGGTCAACGCTAACTATGGCTACACCTTC.

The CDR3 reads CASSPGGTADTQYF. The CDR3 nucleotides are TGTGCCAGCAGTCCAGGGGGCACGGCAGATACGCAGTATTTT. The chain carries TRBV6-5 and TRBJ2-3, with 8 positions matching TRBD1. From germline, CDR1 is MNHEY and CDR2 SVGAGI. The CDR3 length is 14 residues. Losses at the gene ends were 5 bases for V and 4 bases for J; bases not matched to a gene: 5.

This clone was seen a handful of times. V is TRBV3-1 (or the pseudogene TRBV3-2) and J is TRBJ2-7; the match to TRBD1 covers 9 bases. With 4 bases clipped from V and 5 bases from J, the junction kept 6 bases outside the gene matches. Germline V gene sequence: CDR1 LGHDT, CDR2 YNNKEL (reference sequence). This CDR3 region has 14 residues. The CDR3 sequence is CASSPQGARNEQYF. CDR3 DNA sequence: TGTGCCAGCAGCCCACAGGGGGCGCGGAACGAGCAGTACTTC.

The CDR3 nucleotides read TGTGCCAGCAGCCCCAGACTAGCGGGATCCCTACACGAGCAGTACTTC. Translated: CASSPRLAGSLHEQYF. The rearrangement joins TRBV7-9 to TRBJ2-7; 11 bases line up with TRBD2. Per germline, CDR1 SEHNR and CDR2 FQNEAQ (reference sequence). The CDR3 runs 16 residues. V shed 5 bases and J 5 bases; nucleotides not matched to a gene: 11.